This T cell receptor (beta chain) was sequenced during a study of beta chain features in type 1 diabetes. TCRB transcripts that were expressed got sequenced, as all of the isolated RNA had been reverse transcribed. This table comes from immunoSEQ multiplex PCR, and its TCRdb copy is limited to in-frame clones, with some not included. The table lists about 180,000 clones, 13% of them singletons. The CDR3 is 12 amino acids. The germline V and J ends were trimmed by 0 bases and 6 bases, with 7 bases remaining between them. Germline V gives CDR1 SGHNT, CDR2 YYREEE (reference sequence). General study findings and limits: The cDNA sequencing approach could over-represent high-TCR-expressing cells. Among patients with Type 1 diabetes, TCRB CDR3s were moderately but significantly shorter in every one of the four CD4+ subsets. Reduced insertions and increased deletions marked VDJ junctions in type 1 diabetes patients. Naive, central memory and regulatory TCRB repertoires appeared more similar among patients than healthy donors.

As for this clone: The antigen remains unidentified.

The source is a woman aged 18-29 years in good health. This chain joins TRBV5-4 and TRBJ2-7; D gene unclear. The sample was central memory CD4+ T cells from blood. The CDR3 spells CASSLGKSEQYF. The CDR3 DNA follows: TGTGCCAGCAGCTTGGGTAAGAGCGAGCAGTACTTC.